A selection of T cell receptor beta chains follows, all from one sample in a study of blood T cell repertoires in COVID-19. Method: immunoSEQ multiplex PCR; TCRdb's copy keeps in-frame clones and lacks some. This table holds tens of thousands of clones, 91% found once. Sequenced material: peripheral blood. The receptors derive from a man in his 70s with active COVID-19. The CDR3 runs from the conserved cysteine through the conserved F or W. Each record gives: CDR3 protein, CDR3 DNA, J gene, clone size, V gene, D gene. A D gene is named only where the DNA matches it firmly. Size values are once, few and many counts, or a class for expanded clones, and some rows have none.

CDR3aa: CASNQNGGPGTEAFF
CDR3nt: TGTGCCAGCAATCAAAACGGGGGGCCGGGCACTGAAGCTTTCTTT
j_gene: TRBJ1-1
abundance: -
v_gene: TRBV6-5
d_gene: -

CDR3aa: CASSGSGQETQYF
CDR3nt: TGTGCCAGCAGTGGTAGCGGGCAAGAGACCCAGTACTTC
j_gene: TRBJ2-5
abundance: -
v_gene: TRBV2
d_gene: TRBD2

CDR3aa: CASSFGQGTQFF
CDR3nt: TGTGCCAGCAGTTTCGGACAGGGGACGCAGTTCTTC
j_gene: TRBJ2-1
abundance: -
v_gene: TRBV27
d_gene: TRBD1

CDR3aa: CASRGQGLEAFF
CDR3nt: TGTGCCAGCAGGGGACAAGGCCTTGAAGCTTTCTTT
j_gene: TRBJ1-1
abundance: -
v_gene: TRBV2
d_gene: -

CDR3aa: CASRPTGGGQPQHF
CDR3nt: TGTGCCAGCAGACCGACGGGAGGAGGTCAGCCCCAGCATTTT
j_gene: TRBJ1-5
abundance: -
v_gene: TRBV28
d_gene: -

CDR3aa: CASSLDSLGTNEKLFF
CDR3nt: TGCGCCAGCAGCTTGGACAGTCTTGGAACTAATGAAAAACTGTTTTTT
j_gene: TRBJ1-4
abundance: -
v_gene: TRBV5-1
d_gene: -

CDR3aa: CSVEDRSRGPDTQYF
CDR3nt: TGCAGCGTTGAAGATAGGTCCAGGGGCCCAGATACGCAGTATTTT
j_gene: TRBJ2-3
abundance: -
v_gene: TRBV29-1
d_gene: -

CDR3aa: CASSPAAGDYGYTF
CDR3nt: TGTGCCAGCAGCCCCGCGGCAGGGGACTATGGCTACACCTTC
j_gene: TRBJ1-2
abundance: -
v_gene: TRBV7-2
d_gene: -

CDR3aa: CASSGGKNTEAFF
CDR3nt: TGCGCCTCCAGCGGGGGGAAGAACACTGAAGCTTTCTTT
j_gene: TRBJ1-1
abundance: -
v_gene: TRBV5-1
d_gene: -

CDR3aa: CATSRGGNQPQHF
CDR3nt: TGTGCCACCTCACGCGGAGGGAATCAGCCCCAGCATTTT
j_gene: TRBJ1-5
abundance: -
v_gene: TRBV19
d_gene: -

CDR3aa: CASRDGQGVGGYTF
CDR3nt: TGTGCCAGCAGAGACGGACAGGGGGTAGGTGGCTACACCTTC
j_gene: TRBJ1-2
abundance: -
v_gene: TRBV28
d_gene: TRBD1

CDR3aa: CATSRDSGHLGEQYF
CDR3nt: TGTGCCACCAGCAGAGATTCAGGGCATTTAGGCGAGCAGTACTTC
j_gene: TRBJ2-7
abundance: -
v_gene: TRBV15
d_gene: -

CDR3aa: CASSPGLAGSNEQFF
CDR3nt: TGTGCCAGCAGCCCGGGACTAGCGGGAAGCAATGAGCAGTTCTTC
j_gene: TRBJ2-1
abundance: -
v_gene: TRBV7-9
d_gene: TRBD2

CDR3aa: CASSQVGADTQYF
CDR3nt: TGTGCCAGCAGCCAAGTTGGAGCAGATACGCAGTATTTT
j_gene: TRBJ2-3
abundance: -
v_gene: TRBV3-1/TRBV3-2
d_gene: -

CDR3aa: CASSSDRGQYGYTF
CDR3nt: TGTGCCAGCAGCTCGGACAGGGGGCAGTATGGCTACACCTTC
j_gene: TRBJ1-2
abundance: -
v_gene: TRBV13
d_gene: TRBD1

CDR3aa: CASSPRDRMEETQYF
CDR3nt: TGTGCCAGCAGTCCCCGGGACAGGATGGAAGAGACCCAGTACTTC
j_gene: TRBJ2-5
abundance: once
v_gene: TRBV6-1
d_gene: TRBD1

CDR3aa: CASSAVLGETQYF
CDR3nt: TGTGCCAGCAGTGCGGTACTAGGAGAGACCCAGTACTTC
j_gene: TRBJ2-5
abundance: -
v_gene: TRBV6-4
d_gene: -

CDR3aa: CASSFMTANQPQHF
CDR3nt: TGTGCCAGCAGCTTTATGACAGCTAATCAGCCCCAGCATTTT
j_gene: TRBJ1-5
abundance: -
v_gene: TRBV7-9
d_gene: -

CDR3aa: CSVAFRTAGGELFF
CDR3nt: TGCAGCGTTGCTTTTCGGACAGCAGGGGGGGAGCTGTTTTTT
j_gene: TRBJ2-2
abundance: -
v_gene: TRBV29-1
d_gene: -

CDR3aa: CASSKSRGYNSPLHF
CDR3nt: TGTGCCAGCAGTAAATCCAGGGGTTATAATTCACCCCTCCACTTT
j_gene: TRBJ1-6
abundance: -
v_gene: TRBV28
d_gene: -

CDR3aa: CASGFSSNQPQHF
CDR3nt: TGTGCTAGTGGTTTTAGCAGCAATCAGCCCCAGCATTTT
j_gene: TRBJ1-5
abundance: -
v_gene: TRBV12-5
d_gene: -

CDR3aa: CASSLTGSAQPQHF
CDR3nt: TGTGCCAGCAGTTTAACAGGGTCCGCCCAGCCCCAGCATTTT
j_gene: TRBJ1-5
abundance: -
v_gene: TRBV28
d_gene: -

CDR3aa: CASSQGTEGNTIYF
CDR3nt: TGTGCCAGCAGCCAAGGGACAGAGGGAAACACCATATATTTT
j_gene: TRBJ1-3
abundance: -
v_gene: TRBV3-1/TRBV3-2
d_gene: -

CDR3aa: CASRFAGRTTGELFF
CDR3nt: TGTGCCAGCAGGTTCGCAGGTCGTACGACCGGGGAGCTGTTTTTT
j_gene: TRBJ2-2
abundance: few
v_gene: TRBV5-5
d_gene: -

CDR3aa: CASRSGGAVTDTQYF
CDR3nt: TGTGCCAGCAGAAGCGGGGGGGCGGTCACAGATACGCAGTATTTT
j_gene: TRBJ2-3
abundance: -
v_gene: TRBV25-1
d_gene: TRBD2

CDR3aa: CASSYRAGGATQYF
CDR3nt: TGTGCCAGCAGTTACCGGGCAGGGGGCGCCACGCAGTATTTT
j_gene: TRBJ2-3
abundance: -
v_gene: TRBV6-5
d_gene: TRBD1

CDR3aa: CASSPRTGTTDTQYF
CDR3nt: TGTGCCAGCAGCCCACGGACAGGCACCACAGATACGCAGTATTTT
j_gene: TRBJ2-3
abundance: -
v_gene: TRBV5-4
d_gene: TRBD1

CDR3aa: CASSSGTGQEKLFF
CDR3nt: TGTGCCAGCAGCTCCGGGACAGGGCAGGAAAAACTGTTTTTT
j_gene: TRBJ1-4
abundance: -
v_gene: TRBV6-2/TRBV6-3
d_gene: TRBD1

CDR3aa: CASSIMAGSNQPQHF
CDR3nt: TGTGCCAGTAGTATCATGGCAGGAAGCAATCAGCCCCAGCATTTT
j_gene: TRBJ1-5
abundance: -
v_gene: TRBV19
d_gene: -

CDR3aa: CASRSTGIEQYF
CDR3nt: TGTGCCAGCAGATCGACAGGGATCGAGCAGTACTTC
j_gene: TRBJ2-7
abundance: -
v_gene: TRBV6-5
d_gene: TRBD1

CDR3aa: CASSYPGTERTEAFF
CDR3nt: TGTGCCAGCAGTTACCCCGGGACAGAGCGCACTGAAGCTTTCTTT
j_gene: TRBJ1-1
abundance: -
v_gene: TRBV28
d_gene: TRBD1

CDR3aa: CASSSVGQGEKLFF
CDR3nt: TGCGCCAGCAGCTCCGTGGGACAGGGTGAAAAACTGTTTTTT
j_gene: TRBJ1-4
abundance: -
v_gene: TRBV5-1
d_gene: TRBD1